Presented here are 23 T cell receptor beta chains from one specimen sequenced in a study of blood T cells in healthy people across ages. Next came a second PCR, run for about 6 to 12 cycles, which used a sample-barcoded 5' primer along with a J-beta primer mix. TCRdb processed the 5' RACE reads anew with MiXCR; each CDR3 protein has one entry. The data contain fewer than 900,000 distinct CDR3 sequences, around 46% of them singletons. Sequencing input: blood. The receptors were sampled from a woman aged 55-70 years in good health.

The J gene is TRBJ2-3, the V gene TRBV24-1; possibly TRBD2 for D (6 bases). CDR1 and CDR2 (germline): KGHDR, SFDVKD. Trimming cost V 4 bases and J 3 bases, with 13 bases left between them. The CDR3 sequence is 15 residues long. The CDR3 DNA reads TGTGCCACCAGTGACCGGGCTAGCGCAACAGATACGCAGTATTTT. It yields the protein CATSDRASATDTQYF.

At least ten counts were recorded for this clonotype. This chain uses TRBV10-3 with TRBJ2-1; no clear D gene. V was shortened by 3 bases and J by 2 bases, with 17 bases between the two germline ends. The germline gives CDR1 ENHRY, CDR2 SYGVKD. The CDR3 sequence is 17 residues long. CDR3 region: CAISDSEPNDPYNEQFF. DNA of the CDR3: TGTGCCATCAGTGACTCTGAGCCGAACGACCCCTACAATGAGCAGTTCTTC.

J is TRBJ2-1 and V is TRBV11-1; 8 bases line up with TRBD2. This CDR3 is 15 amino acids long. CDR1 is SGHAT, CDR2 FQDESV, per germline (reference sequence). The V segment lost 8 bases and the J segment 7 bases; nucleotides outside the gene matches: 13. CDR3: CASERGLGLLNEQFF. CDR3 sequence (DNA): TGTGCCAGCGAGCGGGGGCTGGGGCTTTTGAATGAGCAGTTCTTC.

This clonotype turned up a few times. The chain joins TRBV6-6 to TRBJ2-1; 9 bases map to TRBD2. With V trimmed by 3 bases and J by 3 bases, 9 bases remained unmatched. Germline V CDR1 and CDR2: MNHNY, SVGAGI (reference sequence). The CDR3 extends over 17 amino acids. The CDR3 region is CASSYSSGETLYNEQFF. In DNA form, the CDR3 reads TGTGCCAGCAGTTATTCTAGCGGGGAGACCCTCTACAATGAGCAGTTCTTC.

This clonotype was counted a few times. The chain links TRBV30 to TRBJ1-5, with 8 bases matching TRBD1. Looked up from germline, CDR1 is GTSNPN and CDR2 is SVGIG (reference sequence). The CDR3 covers 13 residues. V was pared by 7 bases and J by 0 bases, with 2 bases of the junction left unmatched. CDR3 coding DNA: TGTGCCTTAGACAGGGGTAGCAATCAGCCCCAGCATTTT. Its translation is CALDRGSNQPQHF.

The CDR3: CASSKGLAGSYNEQFF. The CDR3 DNA reads TGTGCCAGCAGCAAGGGACTAGCGGGGAGTTACAATGAGCAGTTCTTC. The chain employs TRBV5-6 and TRBJ2-1; 13 bases are a match to TRBD2. Trimming cost V 4 bases and J 4 bases; bases outside gene matches: 5. This CDR3 has 16 residues. Germline CDR1 reads SGHDT; CDR2 reads YYEEEE.

The gene calls are TRBV7-2 and TRBJ2-2; 10 nucleotides align to TRBD1. Germline V CDR1 and CDR2: SGHTA, FQGNSA. This CDR3 has 15 amino acids. V lost 4 bases and J lost 3; bases outside the gene matches: 2. The CDR3 DNA sequence: TGTGCCAGCAGCTCGACAGGGGGCTACACCGGGGAGCTGTTTTTT. This translates into CASSSTGGYTGELFF.

This clonotype was counted ten times or more. The genes are TRBV2 and TRBJ2-1; D not certain. Germline CDR1 reads SNHLY; CDR2 reads FYNNEI. The V end lost 1 base, the J end lost 3 bases, and 4 bases lay between the germline ends. CDR3 length: 13 amino acids. The CDR3 is CASSEDSYNEQFF. The CDR3 coding sequence is TGTGCCAGCAGTGAAGATAGCTACAATGAGCAGTTCTTC.

In its sample, this clonotype was seen a few times. The CDR3 DNA reads as TGCAGTGCCGGTACTAGCGGGAGAGGCTACAATGAGCAGTTCTTC. As protein: CSAGTSGRGYNEQFF. The chain employs TRBV20-1 and TRBJ2-1; 11 nucleotides match TRBD2. The CDR3 consists of 15 residues. Germline lookup yields CDR1 DFQATT and CDR2 SNEGSKA (reference sequence). The junction had 7 bases not matched to a gene; V was cut back by 6 bases and J by 3 bases.

Worth noting for this clonotype: Germline is not matched at one junction end, which may reflect a read error. The chain employs TRBV6-5 and TRBJ2-5; D possibly corresponds to TRBD2 (6 bases). CDR3 size: 16 residues. Germline CDR1 and CDR2: MNHEY and SVGAGI. CDR3 protein: CTSSSRDSLLFGTQYF. CDR3 in DNA: TGTACCAGCAGTTCGCGGGACTCCCTCCTGTTTGGGACCCAGTACTTC.

This clonotype was counted between two and nine times. This chain joins TRBV7-9 and TRBJ1-1, with 7 bases that match TRBD1. CDR3 length equals 16 residues. CDR1 and CDR2 from the germline V gene are SEHNR and FQNEAQ (reference sequence). After removal of 5 bases from V and 9 bases from J, the junction contained 18 bases not matched to a gene. CDR3 sequence: CASSIEGTDKWFQAFF. For the CDR3, the DNA is TGTGCCAGCAGCATAGAAGGGACAGACAAGTGGTTTCAAGCTTTCTTT.

This clonotype was observed a handful of times. The J gene is TRBJ2-7, the V gene TRBV7-3; D uncertain. The J call could be wrong; TRBJ2-5 is a better fit for the DNA end. From germline, CDR1 is SGHTA and CDR2 FQGTGA. The CDR3 length is 13 residues. In DNA form, the CDR3 reads TGTGCCAGCAGCTACGGCCTAAGGGAGACCCAGTACTTC. It encodes CASSYGLRETQYF.

This clonotype was recorded only once. This chain links TRBV6-6 with TRBJ2-1; 14 nucleotides agree with TRBD2. CDR3 size: 17 residues. V lost 2 bases, J lost 9 bases, and 9 bases stayed unmatched. Germline loops: CDR1 MNHNY, CDR2 SVGAGI (reference sequence). DNA for the CDR3: TGTGCCAGCAGTTACACTTCGACTAGCGGGAGGGCCCTTGAGCAGTTCTTC. This sequence encodes CASSYTSTSGRALEQFF.

For this clonotype: A much larger clone differs from this one at a single base, so this may be a read error. The chain employs TRBV6-6 and TRBJ2-7; 10 bases align to TRBD2. The V gene end was trimmed by 6 bases and the J gene end by 6 bases; junction bases not matched to a gene: 5. Germline CDR1 is MNHNY and CDR2 is SVGAGI (reference sequence). CDR3 size: 13 residues. In nucleotides, the CDR3 is TGTGCCAGCAGACTAGCGGGATCGAGCGAGCAGTACTTC. Translating it yields CASRLAGSSEQYF.

This chain connects TRBV20-1 to TRBJ2-1; 14 bases match TRBD2. V dropped 6 bases and J dropped 6; count of bases not matched to a gene: 7. CDR1 is DFQATT and CDR2 is SNEGSKA in the germline V gene (reference sequence). The CDR3 has 15 amino acids. The CDR3 bases are TGCAGTGCGACACGGACTAGCGGGGGGATCAATGAGCAGTTCTTC. Translating it yields CSATRTSGGINEQFF.

This rearrangement joins TRBV10-3 to TRBJ1-5; TRBD1 is a possible D gene (5 bases). Trimming removed 10 bases from V and 2 bases from J, with 24 bases in between. Per the germline V gene, CDR1 is ENHRY and CDR2 is SYGVKD. The CDR3 loop spans 17 amino acids. The CDR3 region has the DNA TGTGCCACTACTGATAGGACCGGGACGTCTGGCAATCAGCCCCAGCATTTT. It encodes CATTDRTGTSGNQPQHF.

The genes are TRBV13 and TRBJ2-7; no reliable D call. The CDR3 runs to 15 residues. CDR1 is PRHDT, CDR2 FYEKMQ, per germline (reference sequence). Trimming removed 3 bases at V and 4 bases at J, with 16 bases between. Here the CDR3 DNA reads TGTGCCAGCAGCTTCGAAGGGCTCGGTAGGTACGAGCAGTACTTC. This encodes CASSFEGLGRYEQYF.

The chain employs TRBV7-3 and TRBJ2-3; 7 bases align to TRBD2. Per the germline V gene, CDR1 is SGHTA and CDR2 is FQGTGA. The CDR3 is 16 amino acids. The ends lost 3 bases at V and 1 base at J; junction bases unmatched: 7. The CDR3 bases are TGTGCCAGCAGCTTTTCTATAGCGGGCGGCACAGATACGCAGTATTTT. Its translation: CASSFSIAGGTDTQYF.

This chain uses TRBV7-9 with TRBJ2-7; weak D call: TRBD1 (6 bases). Deletions cut 11 bases from V and 0 bases from J, with 14 bases between. Germline-derived CDR1 and CDR2 are SEHNR and FQNEAQ (reference sequence). The CDR3 extends over 13 amino acids. The CDR3 coding sequence is TGTGCCGGTACCACAGGGTTCTCCTACGAGCAGTACTTC. The encoded protein is CAGTTGFSYEQYF.

The chain employs TRBV20-1 and TRBJ2-7, with 10 bases aligning to TRBD2. Trimming cost V 3 bases and J 4 bases; bases outside gene matches: 3. This CDR3 region has 13 residues. Germline V gene lookup returns CDR1 DFQATT and CDR2 SNEGSKA (reference sequence). The CDR3 is CSARPSGGYEQYF. The CDR3 nucleotides are TGCAGTGCTAGGCCTAGCGGGGGATACGAGCAGTACTTC.

As regards this clonotype: Possible read error: a much larger clone is one base away. The chain links TRBV25-1 to TRBJ2-7; 8 bases are shared with TRBD1. Germline lookup yields CDR1 MGHDK and CDR2 SYGVNS. The CDR3 has 14 residues. The CDR3: CASSVRDRGYERYF. For the CDR3, the DNA is TGTGCCAGCAGTGTTCGAGACAGGGGATACGAGCGGTACTTC.

In this sample, this clonotype turned up many times. The chain uses TRBV5-1 and TRBJ2-7, with 9 bases fitting TRBD2. The CDR3 runs to 14 residues. Trimming removed 3 bases from V and 2 bases from J; junction bases left unmatched: 3. Germline V gene lookup returns CDR1 SGHRS and CDR2 YFSETQ. CDR3 bases: TGCGCCAGCAGCTCACTAGCGGGCACCTACGAGCAGTACTTC. It codes for CASSSLAGTYEQYF. The full variable domain, in which reference TRBV5-1 and TRBJ2-7 provide the parts outside the CDR3, is KAGVTQTPRYLIKTRGQQVTLSCSPISGHRSVSWYQQTPGQGLQFLFEYFSETQRNKGNFPGRFSGRQFSNSRSEMNVSTLELGDSALYLCASSSLAGTYEQYFGPGTRLTVT.

The genes are TRBV4-1 and TRBJ2-4, with D perhaps assigned TRBD1 or TRBD2 (5 bases each). CDR3 length: 19 residues. Germline V CDR1 and CDR2: MGHRA, YSYEKL. The ends were cut back, 0 bases at V and 2 bases at J, with 20 bases in the middle. CDR3 amino acids: CASSQDGFTGLGSKNIQYF. The CDR3 DNA is TGCGCCAGCAGCCAAGATGGGTTCACGGGGCTCGGGTCCAAAAACATTCAGTACTTC.